What follows is one T cell receptor (beta chain) and its context. The CDR3 has 13 residues. Trimming took off 8 bases at V and 1 base at J, with 8 bases between the two ends. Per the germline V gene, CDR1 is MDHEN and CDR2 is SYDVKM. The data stem from a study of shared clonotypes between healthy human individuals. The data were produced by immunoSEQ multiplex PCR, yet TCRdb's version contains in-frame clones alone and is incomplete. The sample has 2.5 million or so clones, roughly nine tenths seen once. The chain carries TRBV28 and TRBJ2-2; D is undetermined. The source of this sequence is a man aged 18 to 35 in good health. The sample consisted of naive CD4+ T cells sorted from blood. Noted subset: CD45RA+ positively selected. CDR3 protein: CASLPGNTGELFF. CDR3 DNA sequence: TGTGCCAGCCTTCCGGGGAACACCGGGGAGCTGTTTTTT.